Listed below are T cell receptor beta chains from one sample, sequenced in a study of persistence of HIV-infected CD4 T cells. For these receptors, no antigen is known. Clones were read by immunoSEQ multiplex PCR, and TCRdb kept only the in-frame ones, dropping some. Among roughly 9,100 clones listed, approximately 86% were seen once. The input for sequencing was CD4+ T cells sorted from PBMCs after roughly 18-hour stimulation, taken from a patient who received antiretroviral therapy. The receptors were gathered from an adult woman with HIV who was CMV-seropositive. Both conserved end residues are part of each CDR3.

TRBV28,11,CASVMNTEAFF
TRBV3-1/TRBV3-2,15,CASSRGLAGAGEQYF
TRBV7-6,15,CASSVGISGANVLTF
TRBV28,14,CASTPGARAYEQYF
TRBV28,16,CASSFWEGAENTEAFF
TRBV7-2,15,CASSLRLRSGNTIYF
TRBV15,16,CATSVISGTGNQPQHF
TRBV20-1,15,CSASLGSTSGQPQHF
TRBV5-6,14,CASSLEMSAGELFF
TRBV14,16,CASSPVGQGHGNTIYF
TRBV4-3,15,CASSQDLAQGYGYTF
TRBV5-4,15,CASSLDRVGQETQYF
TRBV5-1,13,CASSLGQNSPLHF
TRBV6-1,11,CASSQQYEQYF
TRBV5-1,16,CATSSSLAVSTDTQYF
TRBV15,15,CATSRSTGAQEKLFF
TRBV3-1/TRBV3-2,15,CASSHFRDKPQPQHF
TRBV19,18,CASSIGVGRGNSNQPQHF
TRBV7-2,13,CASSTQGFYGYTF
TRBV14,16,CASSQPGDRAGNTIYF
TRBV2,13,CASKPDRGLEQYF
TRBV9,16,CASSVGLAGIQETQYF
TRBV7-2,17,CASSSGGQFYSGNTIYF
TRBV24-1,13,CATRAGMNTEAFF
TRBV6-1,16,CASSELGRQPQNIQYF
TRBV4-1,20,CASSQGRAKSGTGIDEKLFF
TRBV28,10,CATRLVGYTF
TRBV19,16,CASSIFRGASNQPQHF